A selection of T cell receptor beta chains follows, all from one sample in a study of blood T cell repertoires in COVID-19. Assay used: immunoSEQ multiplex PCR; TCRdb lists only in-frame clones, some missing. Of around 210,000 clones listed, around 88% are singletons. The sequencing input was peripheral blood. These receptors all come from a man aged 18 to 30 with active or convalescent COVID-19. Each CDR3 is given with its conserved first and last residue. Each record gives: clone size, J gene, CDR3 length, V gene, D gene, CDR3 DNA, CDR3 protein. The D gene is left open where the match is weak. Only part of the rows carry a size: once, few, many, or a class if the clone is expanded.

clone size: NA
J gene: TRBJ1-2
CDR3 length: 12
V gene: TRBV29-1
D gene: NA
CDR3 DNA: TGCAGCGTTGGTTCGGGAGTGGATGGCTACACCTTC
CDR3 protein: CSVGSGVDGYTF

clone size: NA
J gene: TRBJ2-6
CDR3 length: 17
V gene: TRBV18
D gene: NA
CDR3 DNA: TGTGCCAGCTCACCACAACAGGGAAGCGCTGGGGCCAACGTCCTGACTTTC
CDR3 protein: CASSPQQGSAGANVLTF

clone size: NA
J gene: TRBJ2-7
CDR3 length: 13
V gene: TRBV5-4
D gene: TRBD1
CDR3 DNA: TGTGCCAGCAGCTTGGGGGACAGGGACGAGCAGTACTTC
CDR3 protein: CASSLGDRDEQYF

clone size: NA
J gene: TRBJ2-5
CDR3 length: 14
V gene: TRBV19
D gene: TRBD1
CDR3 DNA: TGTGCCAGTAGTATCCAGGGGGCGGAGGAGACCCAGTACTTC
CDR3 protein: CASSIQGAEETQYF

clone size: NA
J gene: TRBJ2-3
CDR3 length: 14
V gene: TRBV7-2
D gene: TRBD1
CDR3 DNA: TGTGCCAGCAGCCCGGGACAGAGCACAGATACGCAGTATTTT
CDR3 protein: CASSPGQSTDTQYF

clone size: NA
J gene: TRBJ2-1
CDR3 length: 15
V gene: TRBV19
D gene: TRBD2
CDR3 DNA: TGTGCCTCCCAACCCGGGGCTAGCGGATACAATGAGCAGTTCTTC
CDR3 protein: CASQPGASGYNEQFF

clone size: NA
J gene: TRBJ1-1
CDR3 length: 15
V gene: TRBV5-1
D gene: NA
CDR3 DNA: TGCGCCAGCAGCTTGTCCAGGGGACCGAACACTGAAGCTTTCTTT
CDR3 protein: CASSLSRGPNTEAFF

clone size: once
J gene: TRBJ2-3
CDR3 length: 15
V gene: TRBV27
D gene: TRBD2
CDR3 DNA: TGTGCCAGCAGCGCTACTAGCGGGTACACAGATACGCAGTATTTT
CDR3 protein: CASSATSGYTDTQYF

clone size: NA
J gene: TRBJ2-7
CDR3 length: 13
V gene: TRBV3-1/TRBV3-2
D gene: NA
CDR3 DNA: TGTGCCAGCTGGGGACTGGAAGACTACGAGCAGTACTTC
CDR3 protein: CASWGLEDYEQYF

clone size: NA
J gene: TRBJ2-7
CDR3 length: 13
V gene: TRBV6-5
D gene: TRBD1
CDR3 DNA: TGTGCCAGCAGAGGGCAGGGGGCCTACGAGCAGTACTTC
CDR3 protein: CASRGQGAYEQYF

clone size: NA
J gene: TRBJ1-3
CDR3 length: 16
V gene: TRBV7-2
D gene: NA
CDR3 DNA: TGTGCCAGCAGCTTAGTGGCCAGGGTGGAAGGAAACACCATATATTTT
CDR3 protein: CASSLVARVEGNTIYF

clone size: NA
J gene: TRBJ2-1
CDR3 length: 16
V gene: TRBV6-1
D gene: NA
CDR3 DNA: TGTGCCAGCAGTGATTGGGGCGCGCCCTCCTACAATGAGCAGTTCTTC
CDR3 protein: CASSDWGAPSYNEQFF

clone size: NA
J gene: TRBJ2-7
CDR3 length: 16
V gene: TRBV3-1/TRBV3-2
D gene: TRBD2
CDR3 DNA: TGTGCCAGCAGCCAAGAGGCTAGCGGGAGCTCCTACGAGCAGTACTTC
CDR3 protein: CASSQEASGSSYEQYF

clone size: NA
J gene: TRBJ2-3
CDR3 length: 15
V gene: TRBV10-2
D gene: NA
CDR3 DNA: TGCGCCAGCAGTGAAGTGGCGGGCCGCACAGATACGCAGTATTTT
CDR3 protein: CASSEVAGRTDTQYF

clone size: once
J gene: TRBJ2-3
CDR3 length: 15
V gene: TRBV6-1
D gene: NA
CDR3 DNA: TGTGCCAGCAGTGAATCTAAGGGGCACACAGATACGCAGTATTTT
CDR3 protein: CASSESKGHTDTQYF

clone size: once
J gene: TRBJ2-1
CDR3 length: 13
V gene: TRBV20-1
D gene: NA
CDR3 DNA: TGCAGTGCTAGTGAGGGGCCGGGCAATGAGCAGTTCTTC
CDR3 protein: CSASEGPGNEQFF

clone size: NA
J gene: TRBJ1-5
CDR3 length: 15
V gene: TRBV6-6
D gene: NA
CDR3 DNA: TGTGCCAGCAGGGCGCGGGTCTCAAGCAATCAGCCCCAGCATTTT
CDR3 protein: CASRARVSSNQPQHF

clone size: NA
J gene: TRBJ1-1
CDR3 length: 11
V gene: TRBV28
D gene: NA
CDR3 DNA: TGTGCCAGCAGTTTGCGGGGGCGGTTAATCTTT
CDR3 protein: CASSLRGRLIF

clone size: NA
J gene: TRBJ2-2
CDR3 length: 18
V gene: TRBV7-6
D gene: TRBD2
CDR3 DNA: TGTGCCAGCAGCTCCAGCCCATCGCTAGCGGGACCCTCCGGGGAGCTGTTTTTT
CDR3 protein: CASSSSPSLAGPSGELFF

clone size: NA
J gene: TRBJ1-4
CDR3 length: 12
V gene: TRBV30
D gene: NA
CDR3 DNA: TGTGCCTGGAGTGTCCTTAGTGAAAAACTGTTTTTT
CDR3 protein: CAWSVLSEKLFF

clone size: NA
J gene: TRBJ1-1
CDR3 length: 12
V gene: TRBV30
D gene: NA
CDR3 DNA: TGTGCCTGGAGCCCCGCCGGGACTGAAGCTTTCTTT
CDR3 protein: CAWSPAGTEAFF

clone size: NA
J gene: TRBJ2-1
CDR3 length: 11
V gene: TRBV28
D gene: NA
CDR3 DNA: TGTGCCAGCAGCTCTCCCGATTCTAGGTTCTTC
CDR3 protein: CASSSPDSRFF

clone size: few
J gene: TRBJ2-1
CDR3 length: 16
V gene: TRBV4-1
D gene: NA
CDR3 DNA: TGCGCCAGCAGCCAAGGAGGGTGGCCGTCCTACAATGAGCAGTTCTTC
CDR3 protein: CASSQGGWPSYNEQFF